Listed below are T cell receptor beta chains from one sample, sequenced in a study of neoadjuvant anti-PD-1 for oral cavity cancer. Measured with immunoSEQ multiplex PCR; TCRdb has only the in-frame clones, and not every one. The sample consists of 14,000 or so clones, 65% to 75% of them appearing once. This specimen was PBMCs, taken after nivolumab (anti-PD-1) treatment. The receptors derive from a person aged 35-79 years with oral cavity squamous cell carcinoma. Both conserved end residues are part of each CDR3. The D gene is left open where the match is weak. Clone size, where shown, is once, few, many, or a class for clones that have expanded.

j_call,v_call,d_call,clone_size,cdr3_length,cdr3_aa,cdr3_nt
TRBJ2-1,TRBV4-1,TRBD2,NA,15,CASSHVGSGSDEQFF,TGCGCCAGCAGCCACGTTGGAAGCGGGAGCGATGAGCAGTTCTTC
TRBJ2-7,TRBV6-1,NA,NA,14,CASSGYYYSYEQYF,TGTGCCAGCAGTGGCTACTACTACTCCTACGAGCAGTACTTC
TRBJ2-3,TRBV2,NA,NA,14,CASISSSSTDTQYF,TGTGCCAGCATTAGCAGCTCTAGCACAGATACGCAGTATTTT
TRBJ2-5,TRBV13,NA,NA,15,CASTRPGQKAETQYF,TGTGCCAGCACTCGGCCGGGGCAGAAGGCAGAAACCCAGTACTTC
TRBJ2-5,TRBV18,NA,NA,14,CASSPGLQEETQYF,TGTGCCAGCTCACCGGGACTCCAGGAAGAGACCCAGTACTTC
TRBJ2-7,TRBV14,NA,NA,17,CASSQDDLSGTRLEQYF,TGTGCCAGCAGCCAAGATGATCTATCCGGGACACGCTTAGAGCAGTACTTC
TRBJ2-1,TRBV10-1,NA,few,12,CASSFIGGEQFF,TGCGCCAGCAGTTTTATTGGGGGCGAGCAGTTCTTC
TRBJ2-2,TRBV6-4,TRBD1,once,14,CASSESGGTGELFF,TGTGCCAGCAGTGAGTCAGGGGGCACCGGGGAGCTGTTTTTT
TRBJ1-4,TRBV18,NA,NA,16,CASSPRQFATNEKLFF,TGTGCCAGCTCACCTCGACAGTTTGCAACTAATGAAAAACTGTTTTTT
TRBJ2-7,TRBV6-1,NA,NA,12,CASMTQGYEQYF,TGTGCCAGCATGACCCAGGGTTACGAGCAGTACTTC
TRBJ2-2,TRBV28,NA,NA,14,CASSLELGAGELFF,TGTGCCAGCAGTTTAGAGTTGGGGGCCGGGGAGCTGTTTTTT
TRBJ2-3,TRBV10-1,NA,few,12,CASSEGTDTQYF,TGCGCCAGCAGTGAAGGCACAGATACGCAGTATTTT
TRBJ2-7,TRBV6-6,TRBD2,NA,15,CASNPLAASSYEQYF,TGTGCCAGCAATCCCCTAGCGGCCAGCTCCTACGAGCAGTACTTC
TRBJ1-2,TRBV19,TRBD1,once,16,CASTPGTGTPGYGYTF,TGTGCCAGTACCCCCGGGACAGGGACCCCCGGCTATGGCTACACCTTC
TRBJ1-1,TRBV6-1,NA,NA,15,CASSEPGSMNTEAFF,TGTGCCAGCAGTGAACCAGGATCCATGAACACTGAAGCTTTCTTT
TRBJ2-5,TRBV18,TRBD1,NA,15,CASSPGDRVRETQYF,TGTGCCAGCTCACCAGGGGACAGGGTTCGCGAGACCCAGTACTTC
TRBJ2-2,TRBV11-2,NA,NA,17,CASSLGPSYANTGELFF,TGTGCCAGCAGCTTAGGGCCTAGCTACGCGAACACCGGGGAGCTGTTTTTT
TRBJ1-1,TRBV2,NA,NA,13,CASSGIRNTEAFF,TGTGCCAGCAGTGGTATAAGGAACACTGAAGCTTTCTTT
TRBJ1-1,TRBV6-5,NA,few,11,CASSLGQEAFF,TGTGCCAGCAGCCTCGGACAGGAAGCTTTCTTT
TRBJ2-6,TRBV28,TRBD2,NA,19,CASRTRGDGRSFGANVLTF,TGTGCCAGCAGGACCCGGGGGGACGGGAGATCATTTGGGGCCAACGTCCTGACTTTC
TRBJ1-4,TRBV6-4,NA,few,13,CASSDRDLEKLFF,TGTGCCAGCAGTGACAGGGATCTTGAAAAACTGTTTTTT
TRBJ1-1,TRBV9,NA,NA,12,CASSLLGGEAFF,TGTGCCAGCAGCCTCTTGGGAGGCGAAGCTTTCTTT
TRBJ2-3,TRBV5-4,TRBD2,few,17,CASSSGASGRGTDTQYF,TGTGCCAGCAGCTCGGGGGCTAGCGGGAGGGGAACAGATACGCAGTATTTT
TRBJ2-7,TRBV25-1,NA,NA,13,CASSDTLIYEQYF,TGTGCCAGCAGTGATACCCTGATCTACGAGCAGTACTTC
TRBJ1-5,TRBV19,NA,few,15,CASSIDRNSNQPQHF,TGTGCCAGTAGTATCGATAGGAATAGCAATCAGCCCCAGCATTTT
TRBJ2-5,TRBV6-1,NA,once,14,CASSVLDRRETQYF,TGTGCCAGCAGCGTCCTTGACAGGCGGGAGACCCAGTACTTC
TRBJ2-5,TRBV7-2,NA,NA,14,CASSSQGGQETQYF,TGTGCCAGCAGCTCCCAAGGGGGCCAAGAGACCCAGTACTTC
TRBJ2-1,TRBV6-1,TRBD1,NA,15,CASSLWGTGVGEQFF,TGTGCCAGCAGTCTCTGGGGGACAGGGGTAGGTGAGCAGTTCTTC
TRBJ2-7,TRBV7-8,NA,NA,14,CASSLSGARAEQYF,TGTGCCAGCAGCTTATCCGGAGCGAGGGCCGAGCAGTACTTC
TRBJ2-1,TRBV19,NA,few,13,CASSAPADNEQFF,TGTGCCAGTAGTGCGCCCGCAGACAATGAGCAGTTCTTC
TRBJ2-5,TRBV2,NA,NA,15,CASSDEGGNQETQYF,TGTGCCAGCAGTGATGAGGGAGGAAACCAAGAGACCCAGTACTTC
TRBJ2-2,TRBV30,NA,NA,15,CAWSDLWPNTGELFF,TGTGCCTGGAGTGATCTCTGGCCAAACACCGGGGAGCTGTTTTTT
TRBJ2-5,TRBV5-1,NA,NA,16,CASSLGTYGVGETQYF,TGCGCCAGCAGCTTGGGAACCTACGGGGTAGGGGAGACCCAGTACTTC
TRBJ2-5,TRBV5-1,TRBD1,NA,16,CASSAATGPVQETQYF,TGCGCCAGCAGCGCAGCGACAGGGCCCGTCCAAGAGACCCAGTACTTC
TRBJ2-7,TRBV6-5,TRBD1,NA,14,CASSDTGQSYEQYF,TGTGCCAGCAGCGACACGGGACAGTCCTACGAGCAGTACTTC
TRBJ1-3,TRBV27,NA,NA,15,CASRPVGGAGGTIYF,TGTGCCAGCAGGCCCGTAGGAGGGGCCGGCGGCACCATATATTTT
TRBJ1-5,TRBV19,NA,NA,12,CASTSGPQPQHF,TGTGCCAGTACCTCCGGGCCTCAGCCCCAGCATTTT
TRBJ2-7,TRBV5-8,NA,NA,12,CASSRQVNEQYF,TGTGCCAGCAGCCGACAGGTAAACGAGCAGTACTTC
TRBJ1-2,TRBV6-1,NA,NA,14,CASRPVGLSGGYTF,TGTGCCAGCAGGCCCGTTGGTCTCTCCGGTGGCTACACCTTC
TRBJ1-1,TRBV2,NA,NA,13,CASRLQVNTEAFF,TGTGCCAGCAGACTGCAGGTGAACACTGAAGCTTTCTTT
TRBJ2-7,TRBV19,TRBD1,NA,13,CASRLGQGGEQYF,TGTGCCAGTAGATTGGGACAGGGGGGCGAGCAGTACTTC
TRBJ2-7,TRBV13,TRBD2,NA,12,CASGRTSGEQYF,TGTGCCAGCGGAAGGACTAGCGGGGAGCAGTACTTC
TRBJ2-3,TRBV29-1,TRBD1,NA,16,CSVEGGRDRGADTQYF,TGCAGCGTTGAAGGAGGTCGGGACAGGGGGGCAGATACGCAGTATTTT
TRBJ1-5,TRBV6-1,NA,few,14,CASSAQGTNQPQHF,TGTGCCAGCAGTGCCCAGGGGACTAATCAGCCCCAGCATTTT
TRBJ1-2,TRBV6-5,NA,NA,15,CASSTGTAPWGGYTF,TGTGCCAGCAGTACCGGGACCGCTCCCTGGGGCGGCTACACCTTC
TRBJ2-1,TRBV30,TRBD2,NA,14,CALNGLAGYNEQFF,TGTGCCTTAAACGGACTAGCGGGATACAATGAGCAGTTCTTC
TRBJ1-1,TRBV7-8,NA,NA,13,CASSRGGNTEAFF,TGTGCCAGCAGCAGGGGTGGGAACACTGAAGCTTTCTTT
TRBJ1-2,TRBV18,NA,few,11,CASSNDQGYTF,TGTGCCAGCTCAAACGACCAGGGCTACACCTTC
TRBJ1-1,TRBV7-3,NA,once,15,CASSKRDGTGTEAFF,TGTGCCAGCAGCAAGCGGGACGGAACGGGCACTGAAGCTTTCTTT
TRBJ2-5,TRBV2,NA,NA,13,CASSWDIQETQYF,TGTGCCAGCAGTTGGGACATCCAAGAGACCCAGTACTTC
TRBJ2-7,TRBV27,TRBD2,NA,14,CASSRLAGYYEQYF,TGTGCCAGCTCCCGACTAGCGGGGTACTACGAGCAGTACTTC
TRBJ2-3,TRBV6-6,NA,NA,13,CTVRGSSTDTQYF,TGTACCGTGAGGGGATCTAGCACAGATACGCAGTATTTT
TRBJ2-1,TRBV30,NA,NA,13,CAWGTTIVREQFF,TGTGCCTGGGGGACCACTATTGTTAGGGAGCAGTTCTTC
TRBJ2-4,TRBV7-2,TRBD1,few,16,CASSFTNPQGANIQYF,TGTGCCAGCAGCTTCACAAACCCACAGGGGGCGAACATTCAGTACTTC